The rows below give T cell receptor beta chains drawn from one sample of a study of T-cell reconstitution after alpha-beta-depleted transplantation in children. TCRdb reprocessed the PCR reads with MiXCR, giving one entry per CDR3 protein. This repertoire shows around 240,000 distinct CDR3 sequences, roughly 8% found once; its top ten account for 6.3%. The sample in question was PBMCs, mostly from graft donor cells, obtained 180 days after TCRalphabeta/CD19-depleted stem cell transplant. These receptors were taken from a male patient younger than 18 who had a stem cell transplant for acute lymphoblastic leukemia, so the T cells may come from the graft donor. The conserved cysteine and the conserved F or W are not part of the CDR3 here.

v_call,cdr3_aa
TRBV5-1,ASSYGRGPAYNEQF
TRBV11-2,ASSLGDRADGTGELF
TRBV18,ASSPDPGRGTEAF
TRBV4-3,ASSQRDISGYT
TRBV29-1,SGGRGGYEQF
TRBV9,ASSLPRGDPPGTEAF
TRBV6-2/TRBV6-3,ASSIPTGSRFYEQY
TRBV20-1,SARGERADTQY
TRBV12-3/TRBV12-4,ASSLAGLAGVNTGELF
TRBV4-1,ASSRWGAGANVLT
TRBV7-3,ASSAWTSGAYTDTQY
TRBV6-6,ASTGQGVETQY
TRBV28,ASSLTGGSDSPLH
TRBV19,ASSWGGDTSYEQY
TRBV12-3/TRBV12-4,ASTEQNFYEQY
TRBV6-2/TRBV6-3,ASSYSYNEQF
TRBV6-2/TRBV6-3,ASSYLPASSYEQY
TRBV7-9,ASETIASYEQY
TRBV10-2,ASSQGSLYPDTQY
TRBV11-2,ASSLDFGPAGELF
TRBV5-1,ASSPDRAGETQY
TRBV5-4,ASSPGTAPGNTIY
TRBV20-1,SARDEGPRNQPQH
TRBV11-1,ASSFPNTGELF
TRBV28,ASGHNEQF
TRBV5-1,ASSFRTGANTGELF
TRBV6-2/TRBV6-3,ASRAGPRTDAGANVLT
TRBV27,ASSLGTGGYTEAF
TRBV7-9,ASSLRERNTEAF
TRBV5-1,ASSFTGNDNEQF
TRBV5-1,ASSSVADTEAF
TRBV5-5,ASSLAKRAGGGETQY
TRBV28,AVRGSSDTQY
TRBV5-1,ASSPLDKNIQY
TRBV7-9,ASSLVGLDYEQY
TRBV19,ASSMTSGGPRSTDTQY
TRBV19,ASSPGTALPQPLH
TRBV7-2,ASSLYVHRGPDSPLH
TRBV7-9,ASSLVGMGGSYNEQF
TRBV9,ASSVDAGYTYEQY
TRBV7-6,ASSLVAGLGTEAF
TRBV12-3/TRBV12-4,ASSPGTLKAF
TRBV10-1,ASSEHIPPYEQY
TRBV4-2,ASSQSGTGRHEQY
TRBV10-3,AISGQGMRETQY
TRBV28,ASSTPTVGYGYT
TRBV20-1,SARAPEGVVYEQY
TRBV6-5,ASSYSQGGEQF